Listed below are T cell receptor beta chains from one sample, sequenced in a study of memory CD4+ T cells and cytomegalovirus serostatus. The data were produced by immunoSEQ multiplex PCR, yet TCRdb's version contains in-frame clones alone and is incomplete. The sample contains about 25,000 clones, 70% to 85% of which appear only once. Material for sequencing was memory CD4+ T cells from blood. Receptors were obtained from an adult in good health and CMV-seronegative. Each CDR3 is given with its conserved first and last residue. A D gene is named only where the DNA matches it firmly. Some rows have no size entry. The others give once, few or many, or a class for an expanded clone.

.,TRBV4-1,TRBJ1-4,16,.,CASSQLQANDREKLFF,TGCGCCAGTAGCCAACTCCAGGCGAATGATAGAGAAAAACTGTTTTTT
.,TRBV6-1,TRBJ2-1,16,TRBD2,CASSANSGTSMGEQFF,TGTGCCAGCAGTGCTAACTCCGGGACTAGCATGGGTGAGCAGTTCTTC
.,TRBV5-8,TRBJ2-3,15,TRBD2,CASSGTSGSVDTQYF,TGTGCCAGCAGCGGGACTAGCGGGTCCGTAGATACGCAGTATTTT
few,TRBV11-2,TRBJ1-2,13,TRBD1,CASRTGGSYGYTF,TGTGCCTCCCGGACAGGGGGCTCCTATGGCTACACCTTC
.,TRBV5-1,TRBJ2-7,14,.,CASSLGETSYEQYF,TGCGCCAGCAGCTTAGGAGAAACCTCCTACGAGCAGTACTTC
once,TRBV7-6,TRBJ1-4,12,.,CASSLDREKLFF,TGTGCCAGCAGCTTAGATCGTGAAAAACTGTTTTTT
.,TRBV28,TRBJ1-2,12,.,CASSLRGDGYTF,TGTGCCAGCAGTTTAAGGGGGGATGGCTACACCTTC
.,TRBV29-1,TRBJ2-7,12,TRBD1,CSVRQGVWEQYF,TGCAGCGTGAGACAGGGGGTTTGGGAGCAGTACTTC
.,TRBV27,TRBJ2-4,13,.,CASSLTGYGIQYF,TGTGCCAGCAGTTTAACCGGGTATGGCATTCAGTACTTC
few,TRBV30,TRBJ1-1,14,.,CAWSYGGLNTEAFF,TGTGCCTGGAGTTACGGGGGATTGAACACTGAAGCTTTCTTT
.,TRBV7-2,TRBJ2-5,16,TRBD1,CASSLGLGTGGETQYF,TGTGCCAGCAGCTTAGGCCTGGGGACAGGGGGGGAGACCCAGTACTTC
.,TRBV5-4,TRBJ1-1,14,.,CASSGAFGNTEAFF,TGTGCCAGCAGCGGGGCATTTGGAAACACTGAAGCTTTCTTT
.,TRBV4-2,TRBJ1-5,14,.,CASSQDRRNQPQHF,TGTGCCAGCAGCCAAGACCGGCGCAATCAGCCCCAGCATTTT